This TCR beta chain comes out of a study of untreated major depressive disorder. The repertoire was sequenced with immunoSEQ multiplex PCR; TCRdb's copy has only in-frame clones and lacks some. The repertoire consists of under 15,000 clones, with around nine tenths occurring once and the leading ten covering about 1.7%. The CDR3 contains 16 residues. The germline CDR1 and CDR2 sequences are SGHRS and YFSETQ. V dropped 3 bases and J dropped 4; count of bases not matched to a gene: 9. This clone has a single count. Its antigen is undetermined. The study, taken as a whole, reports: Private clones made up every subject's top five TRBV05-01 clones. CD4+ T cells from depressed patients used TRBV05-01 (Vbeta 5.1) more often than controls. The sequencing tests were limited to three preselected Vbeta families.

Patients had taken no psychiatric medication, including antidepressants, for at least 8 weeks before enrollment. The receptor was derived from a woman aged 25 to 39 with major depressive disorder. The chain carries TRBV5-1 and TRBJ2-5; 10 nucleotides line up with TRBD2. The specimen sequenced was CD4+ T cells from PBMCs. As DNA, the CDR3 is TGCGCCAGCAGCTCCACCGGGACTAGCGCAGTAGAGACCCAGTACTTC. Translated, it gives CASSSTGTSAVETQYF.